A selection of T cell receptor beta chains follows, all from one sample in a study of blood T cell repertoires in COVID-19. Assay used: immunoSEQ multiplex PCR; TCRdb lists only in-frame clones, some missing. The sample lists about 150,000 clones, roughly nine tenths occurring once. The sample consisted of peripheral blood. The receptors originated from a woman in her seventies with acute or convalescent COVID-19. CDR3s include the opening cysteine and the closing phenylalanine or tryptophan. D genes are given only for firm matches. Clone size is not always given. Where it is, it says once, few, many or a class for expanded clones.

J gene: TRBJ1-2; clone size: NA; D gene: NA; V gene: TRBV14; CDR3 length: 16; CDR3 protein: CASSQGFAGINYGYTF; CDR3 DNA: TGTGCCAGCAGCCAAGGGTTTGCCGGGATTAACTATGGCTACACCTTC
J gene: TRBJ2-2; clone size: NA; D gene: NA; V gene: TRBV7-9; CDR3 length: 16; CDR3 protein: CASSLLRDTPGGELFF; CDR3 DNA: TGTGCCAGCAGCCTCCTCCGGGACACCCCAGGCGGGGAGCTGTTTTTT
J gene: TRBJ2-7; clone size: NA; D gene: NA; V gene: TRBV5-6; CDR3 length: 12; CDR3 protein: CASSFGGYEQYF; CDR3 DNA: TGTGCCAGCAGCTTCGGGGGATACGAGCAGTACTTC
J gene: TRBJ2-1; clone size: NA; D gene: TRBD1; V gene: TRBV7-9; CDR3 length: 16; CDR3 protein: CASRDRTGGSYNEQFF; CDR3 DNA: TGTGCCAGCAGAGACCGGACAGGCGGCTCCTACAATGAGCAGTTCTTC
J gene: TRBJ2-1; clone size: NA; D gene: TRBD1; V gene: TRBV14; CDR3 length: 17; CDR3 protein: CASSQGTGGNGRNEQFF; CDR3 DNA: TGTGCCAGCAGCCAGGGGACAGGGGGAAATGGACGCAATGAGCAGTTCTTC
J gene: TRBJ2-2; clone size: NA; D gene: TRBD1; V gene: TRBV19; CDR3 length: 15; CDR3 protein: CASSRPTQGTGELFF; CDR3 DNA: TGTGCCAGTAGCAGACCTACACAGGGGACCGGGGAGCTGTTTTTT
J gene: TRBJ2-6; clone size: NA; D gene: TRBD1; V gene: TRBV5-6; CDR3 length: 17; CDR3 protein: CASSLQGGESGANVLTF; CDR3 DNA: TGTGCCAGCAGCTTACAGGGGGGAGAGTCTGGGGCCAACGTCCTGACTTTC
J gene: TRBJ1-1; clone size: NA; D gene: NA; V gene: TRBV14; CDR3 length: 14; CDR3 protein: CASSQGPSNTEAFF; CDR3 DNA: TGTGCCAGCAGCCAAGGGCCCTCGAACACTGAAGCTTTCTTT
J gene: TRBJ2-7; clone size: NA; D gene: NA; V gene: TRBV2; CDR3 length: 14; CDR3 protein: CASSEARAPYEQYF; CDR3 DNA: TGTGCCAGCAGTGAAGCCAGGGCCCCCTACGAGCAGTACTTC
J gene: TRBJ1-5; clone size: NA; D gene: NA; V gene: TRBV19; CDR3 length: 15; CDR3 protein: CASSIVQGTNQPQHF; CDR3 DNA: TGTGCCAGTAGTATCGTACAGGGCACCAATCAGCCCCAGCATTTT
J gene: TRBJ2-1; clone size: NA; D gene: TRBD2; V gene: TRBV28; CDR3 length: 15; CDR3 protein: CARRPRGRGANEQFF; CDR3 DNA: TGTGCCCGCAGGCCGCGGGGGCGGGGGGCTAATGAGCAGTTCTTC
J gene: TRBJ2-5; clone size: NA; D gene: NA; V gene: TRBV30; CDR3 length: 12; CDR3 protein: CAWGLRQETQYF; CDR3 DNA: TGTGCCTGGGGCCTGCGGCAAGAGACCCAGTACTTC
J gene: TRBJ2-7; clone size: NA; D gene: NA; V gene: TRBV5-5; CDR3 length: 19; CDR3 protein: CASSLGPFGGGASPYEQYF; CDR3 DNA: TGTGCCAGCAGCTTGGGCCCGTTCGGAGGGGGGGCGAGTCCCTACGAGCAGTACTTC
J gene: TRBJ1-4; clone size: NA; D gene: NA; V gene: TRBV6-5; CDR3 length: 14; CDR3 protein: CASTDTGFGEKLFF; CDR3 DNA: TGTGCCAGCACCGATACGGGATTTGGCGAAAAACTGTTTTTT
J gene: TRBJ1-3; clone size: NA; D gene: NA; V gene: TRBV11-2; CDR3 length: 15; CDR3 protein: CASSPQGASGNTIYF; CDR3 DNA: TGTGCCAGCAGTCCTCAGGGTGCGTCTGGAAACACCATATATTTT
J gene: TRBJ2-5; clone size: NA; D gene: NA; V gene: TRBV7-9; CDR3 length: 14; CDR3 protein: CASTPTWGRETQYF; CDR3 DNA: TGTGCCAGCACCCCGACGTGGGGGAGGGAGACCCAGTACTTC
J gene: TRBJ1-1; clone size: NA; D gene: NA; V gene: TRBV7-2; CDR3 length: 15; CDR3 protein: CASSLGQGYNTEAFF; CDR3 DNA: TGTGCCAGCAGCTTAGGGCAGGGGTACAACACTGAAGCTTTCTTT
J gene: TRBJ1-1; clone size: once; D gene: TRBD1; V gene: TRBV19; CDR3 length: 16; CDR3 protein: CASSPEYRGRWTEAFF; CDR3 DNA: TGTGCCAGTAGTCCCGAATACAGGGGGCGGTGGACTGAAGCTTTCTTT
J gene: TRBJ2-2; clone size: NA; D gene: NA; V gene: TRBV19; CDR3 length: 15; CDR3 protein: CASSIMAGVGGELFF; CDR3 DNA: TGTGCCAGTAGTATAATGGCAGGGGTTGGCGGGGAGCTGTTTTTT
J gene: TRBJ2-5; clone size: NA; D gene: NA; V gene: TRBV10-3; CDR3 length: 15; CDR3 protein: CAISGQSKNQETQYF; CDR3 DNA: TGTGCCATCAGTGGACAGAGCAAGAACCAAGAGACCCAGTACTTC
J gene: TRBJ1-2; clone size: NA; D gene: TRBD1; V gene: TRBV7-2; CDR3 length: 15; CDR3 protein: CASSLTSGTGGGYTF; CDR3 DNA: TGTGCCAGCAGCTTAACATCCGGGACAGGGGGTGGCTACACCTTC
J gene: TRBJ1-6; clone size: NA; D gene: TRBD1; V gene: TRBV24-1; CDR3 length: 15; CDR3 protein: CATSDLHGQGSPLHF; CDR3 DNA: TGTGCCACCAGTGATTTGCATGGACAGGGTTCACCCCTCCACTTT
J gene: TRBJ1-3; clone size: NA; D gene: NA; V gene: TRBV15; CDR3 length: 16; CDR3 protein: CATSRGPGSSGNTIYF; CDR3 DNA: TGTGCCACCAGCAGAGGTCCAGGAAGCTCTGGAAACACCATATATTTT
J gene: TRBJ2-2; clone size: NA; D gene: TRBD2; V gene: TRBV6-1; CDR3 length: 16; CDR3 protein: CASSDSGGTATGELFF; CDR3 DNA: TGTGCCAGCAGTGATAGCGGGGGGACGGCCACCGGGGAGCTGTTTTTT
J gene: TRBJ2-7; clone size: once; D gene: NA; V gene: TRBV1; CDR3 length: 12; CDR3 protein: CTSSQDFSEQYF; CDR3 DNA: TGCACCAGCAGCCAAGATTTTAGCGAGCAGTACTTC
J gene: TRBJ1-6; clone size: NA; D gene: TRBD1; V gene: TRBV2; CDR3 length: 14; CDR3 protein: CASSLGQGNSPLHF; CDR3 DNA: TGTGCCAGCAGTCTTGGACAGGGGAATTCACCCCTCCACTTT
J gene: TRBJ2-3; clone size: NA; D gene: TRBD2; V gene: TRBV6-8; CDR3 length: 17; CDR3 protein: CASSPNGVGGAINTQYF; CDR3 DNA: TGTGCCAGCAGCCCGAACGGTGTCGGGGGGGCTATCAATACGCAGTATTTT
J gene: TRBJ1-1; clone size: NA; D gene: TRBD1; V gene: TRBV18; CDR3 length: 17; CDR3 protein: CASSGTRGPLLNTEAFF; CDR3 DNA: TGTGCCAGCTCAGGGACCAGGGGGCCCCTCTTGAACACTGAAGCTTTCTTT
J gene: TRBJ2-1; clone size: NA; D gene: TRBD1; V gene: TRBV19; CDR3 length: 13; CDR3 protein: CASSPWDRDKQFF; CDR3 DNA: TGTGCCAGTAGTCCGTGGGACAGGGATAAGCAGTTCTTC
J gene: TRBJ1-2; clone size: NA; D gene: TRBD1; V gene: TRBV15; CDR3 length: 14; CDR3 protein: CATNPGQGIYGYTF; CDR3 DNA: TGTGCCACCAACCCGGGACAGGGGATCTATGGCTACACCTTC
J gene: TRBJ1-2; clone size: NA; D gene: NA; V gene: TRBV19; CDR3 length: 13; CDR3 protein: CASYSVVSYGYTF; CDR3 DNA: TGTGCCAGTTACTCTGTCGTATCCTATGGCTACACCTTC
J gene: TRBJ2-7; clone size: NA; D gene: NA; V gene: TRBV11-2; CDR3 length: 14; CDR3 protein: CASSRRQESYEQYF; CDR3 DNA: TGTGCCAGCAGCCGACGACAGGAATCCTACGAGCAGTACTTC
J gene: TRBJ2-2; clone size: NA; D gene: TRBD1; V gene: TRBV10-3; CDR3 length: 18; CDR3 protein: CAIRDPNRDRGVAGELFF; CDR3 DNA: TGTGCCATCAGGGACCCCAACCGGGACAGGGGAGTCGCCGGGGAGCTGTTTTTT
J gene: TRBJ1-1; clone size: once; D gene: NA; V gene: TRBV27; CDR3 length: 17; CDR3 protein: CASSTPRGGRSNTEAFF; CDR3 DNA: TGTGCCAGCAGTACCCCCCGGGGGGGGCGGTCGAACACTGAAGCTTTCTTT
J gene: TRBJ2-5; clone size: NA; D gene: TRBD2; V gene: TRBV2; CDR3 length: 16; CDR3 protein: CASRLRLAGGRETQYF; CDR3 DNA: TGTGCCAGCAGACTCCGACTAGCGGGGGGGCGTGAGACCCAGTACTTC
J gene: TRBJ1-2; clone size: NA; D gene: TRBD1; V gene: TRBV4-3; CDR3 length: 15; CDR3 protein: CASSQSGQGTYGYTF; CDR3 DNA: TGCGCCAGCAGCCAATCGGGACAGGGCACCTATGGCTACACCTTC
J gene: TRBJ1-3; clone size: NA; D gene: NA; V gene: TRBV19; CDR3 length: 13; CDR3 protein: CASSGAQGNTIYF; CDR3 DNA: TGTGCCAGTAGTGGGGCGCAGGGAAACACCATATATTTT
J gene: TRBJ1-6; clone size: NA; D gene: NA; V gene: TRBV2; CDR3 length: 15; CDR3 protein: CASTVESSYNSPLHF; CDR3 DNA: TGTGCCAGCACAGTGGAGAGCTCCTATAATTCACCCCTCCACTTT
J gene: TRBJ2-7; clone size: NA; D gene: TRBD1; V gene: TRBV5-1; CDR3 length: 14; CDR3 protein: CASSPGQGVYEQYF; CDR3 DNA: TGCGCCAGCAGCCCGGGACAGGGGGTTTACGAGCAGTACTTC
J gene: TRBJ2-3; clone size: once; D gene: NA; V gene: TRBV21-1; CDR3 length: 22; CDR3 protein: CASSGHVLVGLAGVSCTDTQYF; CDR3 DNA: TGTGCCAGCAGCGGACACGTCCTAGTGGGACTAGCGGGGGTTTCATGCACAGATACGCAGTATTTT
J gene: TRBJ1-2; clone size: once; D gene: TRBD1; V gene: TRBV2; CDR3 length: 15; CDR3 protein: CASRRRGTGFYGYTF; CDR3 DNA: TGTGCCAGCAGAAGGCGCGGGACAGGGTTCTATGGCTACACCTTC
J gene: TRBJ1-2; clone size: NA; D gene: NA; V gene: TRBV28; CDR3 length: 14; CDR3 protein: CASSPREGLYGYTF; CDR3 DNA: TGTGCCAGCAGTCCCCGGGAGGGACTCTATGGCTACACCTTC
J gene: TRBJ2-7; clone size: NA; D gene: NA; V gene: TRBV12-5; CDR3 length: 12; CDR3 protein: CASGPPRGEQYF; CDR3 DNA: TGTGCTAGTGGTCCTCCCCGGGGAGAGCAGTACTTC
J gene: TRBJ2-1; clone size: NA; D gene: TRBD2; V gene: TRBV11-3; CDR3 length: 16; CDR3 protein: CASSSGTSGGAHEQFF; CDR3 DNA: TGTGCCAGCAGTTCCGGGACTAGCGGGGGGGCACATGAGCAGTTCTTC
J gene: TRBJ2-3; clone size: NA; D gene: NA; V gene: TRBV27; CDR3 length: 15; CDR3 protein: CASSLTGPLTDTQYF; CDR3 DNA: TGTGCCAGCAGTTTAACAGGGCCCCTCACAGATACGCAGTATTTT
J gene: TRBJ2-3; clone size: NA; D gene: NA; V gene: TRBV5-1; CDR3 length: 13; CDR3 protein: CASSFGGADTQYF; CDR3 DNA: TGCGCCAGCAGCTTTGGCGGAGCAGATACGCAGTATTTT
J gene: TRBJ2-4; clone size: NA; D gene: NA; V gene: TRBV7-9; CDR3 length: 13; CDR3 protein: CASGQGIGNIQYF; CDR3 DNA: TGTGCCAGCGGGCAGGGAATAGGGAACATTCAGTACTTC
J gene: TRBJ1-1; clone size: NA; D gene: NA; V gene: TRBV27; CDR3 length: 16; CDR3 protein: CASSLGRGLMNTEAFF; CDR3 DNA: TGTGCCAGCAGTTTAGGTAGAGGGCTGATGAACACTGAAGCTTTCTTT
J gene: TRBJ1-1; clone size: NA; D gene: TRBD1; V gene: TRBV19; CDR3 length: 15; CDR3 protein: CASSLGQGGITEAFF; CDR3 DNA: TGTGCCAGTAGTCTAGGACAGGGGGGGATCACTGAAGCTTTCTTT
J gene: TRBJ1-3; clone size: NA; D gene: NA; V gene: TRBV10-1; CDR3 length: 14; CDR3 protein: CASSGGSSGNTIYF; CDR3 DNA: TGCGCCAGCAGTGGAGGCAGCTCTGGAAACACCATATATTTT
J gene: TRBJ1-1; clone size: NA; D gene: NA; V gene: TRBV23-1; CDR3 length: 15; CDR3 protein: CASSPQPRHPTEAFF; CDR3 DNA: TGCGCCAGCAGTCCCCAACCCCGACACCCCACTGAAGCTTTCTTT
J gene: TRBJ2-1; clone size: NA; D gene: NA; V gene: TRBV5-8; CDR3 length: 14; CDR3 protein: CASSLWGESNEQFF; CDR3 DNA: TGTGCCAGCAGCTTGTGGGGGGAATCCAATGAGCAGTTCTTC
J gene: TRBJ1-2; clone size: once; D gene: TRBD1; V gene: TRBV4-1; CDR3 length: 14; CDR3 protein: CASSQGGTGRGYTF; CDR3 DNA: TGCGCCAGCAGCCAAGGGGGGACAGGGCGTGGCTACACCTTC